The present TCR beta chain was sequenced within a study of blood T cell repertoires in COVID-19. Sequencing was performed with immunoSEQ multiplex PCR; in TCRdb, only in-frame clones are kept and a portion is missing. The sample has 200,000 to 300,000 clones; approximately 88% are singletons. CDR1 is MNHNS and CDR2 is SASEGT in the germline V gene. This CDR3 comprises 14 residues. V was shortened by 3 bases and J by 1 base, with 9 bases between the two germline ends. Participants, about 18 to 100 years old, spanned fewer than 30 US areas. This chain links TRBV6-1 with TRBJ2-5; tentatively, D is TRBD1 (6 bases). The TCR sequence derives from a woman aged 40 to 49 with acute COVID-19. What was sequenced was PBMCs or T cells enriched from blood (not recorded which). In DNA form, the CDR3 reads TGTGCCAGCAGTGACAGGGGACCCCAAGAGACCCAGTACTTC. It codes for CASSDRGPQETQYF.